This T cell receptor beta chain was sequenced during a study of blood T cell repertoires in COVID-19. Study context: Donors in the United States, Italy and Spain gave samples during acute or convalescent COVID-19. In each case, the material was cDNA or gDNA derived from T cells, B-cell-depleted T cells, or PBMCs.

In the source study's methods: Amplification of reference gene primers provided the estimated nucleated cell counts. Sequencing used immunoSEQ multiplex PCR; TCRdb keeps in-frame clones, though not all of them. V, J and clone size reflect that table, while D and trimming were determined from the DNA. There are about 260,000 clones in the sample; over 75% occur only once, and about 0.7% lies in the top ten. This CDR3 has 14 residues. Trimming cost V 6 bases and J 4 bases, with 15 bases left between them. Germline lookup yields CDR1 LGHNT and CDR2 FRNRAP. The sequence derives from a human donor in a cohort sampled during active COVID-19. The chain has TRBV12-5 and TRBJ2-5; perhaps TRBD2 as D (6 bases). The sequencing input was peripheral blood. This CDR3 reads CASGPGVSPETQYF. The CDR3 DNA is TGTGCTAGTGGCCCGGGGGTCAGCCCAGAGACCCAGTACTTC. The full variable domain, in which reference TRBV12-5 and TRBJ2-5 provide the parts outside the CDR3, is DARVTQTPRHKVTEMGQEVTMRCQPILGHNTVFWYRQTMMQGLELLAYFRNRAPLDDSGMPKDRFSAEMPDATLATLKIQPSEPRDSAVYFCASGPGVSPETQYFGPGTRLLVL.